A selection of T cell receptor beta chains follows, all from one sample in a study of long-term antiretroviral therapy in people with HIV. Sequenced by immunoSEQ multiplex PCR; TCRdb stores in-frame clones only, minus some. The table records approximately 18,000 clones, about 84% of them present only once. The material sequenced was unsorted PBMCs, taken 0.1 years before starting antiretroviral therapy. The receptors here all came from a man between 18 and 35 years old with HIV. Both conserved end residues are part of each CDR3. Each record gives: J gene, V gene, D gene, clone size, CDR3 protein, CDR3 DNA. A D gene is named only where the DNA matches it firmly. Size is stated for part of the rows, as once, few or many counts, or as a class when the clone is expanded.

>TRBJ1-1|TRBV5-4|TRBD1|few
CASSRQGARSTEAFF
TGTGCCAGCAGCAGACAGGGGGCGCGGAGCACTGAAGCTTTCTTT
>TRBJ2-7|TRBV15|TRBD1|NA
CATSRSGTGIAKQYF
TGTGCCACCAGCAGATCTGGGACAGGGATAGCCAAGCAGTACTTC
>TRBJ2-7|TRBV7-9|TRBD1|NA
CASSPPGQGAREQYF
TGTGCCAGCAGCCCCCCGGGACAGGGGGCTCGCGAGCAGTACTTC
>TRBJ1-1|TRBV9|NA|NA
CASSVTGGNTEAFF
TGTGCCAGCAGCGTAACCGGAGGGAACACTGAAGCTTTCTTT
>TRBJ2-7|TRBV5-1|TRBD1|NA
CASSLDRGPYEQYF
TGCGCCAGCAGCTTGGACAGGGGGCCCTACGAGCAGTACTTC
>TRBJ1-6|TRBV6-5|TRBD1|NA
CASSQTGNNSPLHF
TGTGCCAGCAGTCAGACAGGGAATAATTCACCCCTCCACTTT
>TRBJ2-2|TRBV5-4|TRBD2|NA
CASSTSGGADTGELFF
TGTGCCAGCAGTACTAGCGGGGGGGCCGACACCGGGGAGCTGTTTTTT
>TRBJ2-7|TRBV7-8|TRBD2|NA
CASSPGGGTSPREQYF
TGTGCCAGCAGCCCCGGGGGGGGGACTAGCCCCCGCGAGCAGTACTTC
>TRBJ1-2|TRBV18|NA|NA
CASSPGPGQSYGYTF
TGTGCCAGCTCCCCCGGACCCGGGCAGAGCTATGGCTACACCTTC
>TRBJ1-1|TRBV7-9|NA|few
CASSFTTVDAEAFF
TGTGCCAGCAGCTTTACGACAGTAGATGCTGAAGCTTTCTTT
>TRBJ1-1|TRBV11-2|NA|NA
CASSLFEGKAFF
TGTGCCAGCAGCTTATTTGAGGGAAAAGCTTTCTTT
>TRBJ1-1|TRBV18|NA|NA
CASSPAPSGREAFF
TGTGCCAGCTCACCCGCCCCAAGCGGGCGTGAAGCTTTCTTT
>TRBJ2-5|TRBV6-1|TRBD2|NA
CATESGIETQYF
TGTGCCACCGAAAGCGGGATAGAGACCCAGTACTTC
>TRBJ1-3|TRBV9|NA|NA
CASSVEGLSGNTIYF
TGTGCCAGCAGCGTTGAGGGACTATCTGGAAACACCATATATTTT
>TRBJ1-2|TRBV5-4|NA|NA
CASSPGQTNYGYTF
TGTGCCAGCAGCCCCGGACAGACCAACTATGGCTACACCTTC
>TRBJ2-7|TRBV28|TRBD1|NA
CASSSPGTGTEQYF
TGTGCCAGCAGTTCACCCGGGACAGGGACCGAGCAGTACTTC
>TRBJ1-2|TRBV6-5|NA|NA
CASSYSGTEANYGYTF
TGTGCCAGCAGTTACTCGGGGACGGAAGCTAACTATGGCTACACCTTC
>TRBJ2-1|TRBV20-1|NA|NA
CSARANYVQFF
TGCAGTGCTAGAGCGAACTACGTGCAGTTCTTC
>TRBJ2-1|TRBV15|TRBD2|NA
CATSRDPALSGRAARGNEQFF
TGTGCCACCAGCAGAGATCCAGCCCTTAGCGGGAGGGCTGCTCGAGGTAATGAGCAGTTCTTC
>TRBJ1-1|TRBV27|NA|NA
CASSRGFGVPEAFF
TGTGCCAGCAGTCGCGGGTTCGGGGTCCCTGAAGCTTTCTTT
>TRBJ2-1|TRBV7-9|TRBD2|NA
CASSLILAGEYNEQFF
TGTGCCAGCAGCCTTATACTAGCGGGGGAATACAATGAGCAGTTCTTC
>TRBJ2-3|TRBV6-5|NA|NA
CASSSLEGSTDTQYF
TGTGCCAGCAGCAGCTTAGAGGGTAGCACAGATACGCAGTATTTT
>TRBJ2-7|TRBV6-1|NA|large
CASSEYEKGTYEQYF
TGTGCCAGCAGTGAATATGAAAAGGGCACCTACGAGCAGTACTTC
>TRBJ2-2|TRBV6-4|TRBD2|NA
CASSASGDTGELFF
TGTGCCAGCAGTGCTAGCGGGGACACCGGGGAGCTGTTTTTT
>TRBJ2-1|TRBV7-9|TRBD2|NA
CASSLWDYLGDEQFF
TGTGCCAGCAGCCTGTGGGACTACCTCGGGGATGAGCAGTTCTTC
>TRBJ1-5|TRBV30|TRBD1|NA
CAWREGDRLNQPQHF
TGTGCCTGGAGGGAGGGGGACAGGCTCAATCAGCCCCAGCATTTT
>TRBJ1-5|TRBV9|NA|NA
CASSVGWGPNQPQHF
TGTGCCAGCAGCGTAGGATGGGGGCCCAATCAGCCCCAGCATTTT
>TRBJ2-1|TRBV2|NA|NA
CASSEAFSGTEQFF
TGTGCCAGCAGTGAAGCCTTCAGCGGAACCGAGCAGTTCTTC
>TRBJ2-1|TRBV7-8|TRBD2|NA
CASSLFLAGRSNNEQFF
TGTGCCAGCAGCTTGTTTCTAGCGGGACGTAGTAATAATGAGCAGTTCTTC
>TRBJ2-1|TRBV19|NA|NA
CASKALSYNEQFF
TGTGCCAGTAAGGCGCTCTCCTACAATGAGCAGTTCTTC
>TRBJ2-7|TRBV6-1|TRBD2|NA
CATQREKQYF
TGTGCCACCCAGCGGGAGAAGCAGTACTTC
>TRBJ2-5|TRBV7-9|NA|NA
CASLRGGETQYF
TGTGCCAGCCTTCGTGGGGGGGAGACCCAGTACTTC
>TRBJ1-1|TRBV7-9|NA|NA
CASTLQDPNTEAFF
TGTGCCAGCACCCTACAGGACCCGAACACTGAAGCTTTCTTT
>TRBJ1-1|TRBV5-5|NA|NA
CASSWREGLEAFF
TGTGCCAGCAGTTGGCGGGAGGGCTTGGAAGCTTTCTTT
>TRBJ2-2|TRBV4-3|NA|NA
CASSQDLPLVISGELFF
TGCGCCAGCAGCCAAGATCTCCCCCTAGTCATCTCCGGGGAGCTGTTTTTT
>TRBJ1-1|TRBV28|NA|NA
CASSFEGSNTEAFF
TGTGCCAGCAGTTTCGAAGGGTCGAACACTGAAGCTTTCTTT
>TRBJ2-7|TRBV2|NA|NA
CASSERETQSYEQYF
TGTGCCAGCAGTGAAAGAGAGACGCAATCCTACGAGCAGTACTTC
>TRBJ2-3|TRBV5-1|NA|NA
CASSWGDTGTDTQYF
TGCGCCAGCAGCTGGGGGGACACAGGCACAGATACGCAGTATTTT
>TRBJ2-2|TRBV5-5|TRBD2|NA
CASSRGGSGELFF
TGTGCCAGCAGCCGGGGGGGATCCGGGGAGCTGTTTTTT
>TRBJ1-4|TRBV5-1|NA|NA
CASSLFQGPSTNEKLFF
TGCGCCAGCAGCTTATTTCAGGGACCAAGCACTAATGAAAAACTGTTTTTT
>TRBJ2-5|TRBV7-2|TRBD1|NA
CASSTGGEETQYF
TGTGCCAGCAGCACAGGGGGCGAAGAGACCCAGTACTTC
>TRBJ1-1|TRBV18|NA|NA
CASSPRGENRATEAFF
TGTGCCAGCTCACCAAGGGGGGAGAACAGGGCAACTGAAGCTTTCTTT
>TRBJ1-1|TRBV4-3|NA|NA
CASSPGHNTEAFF
TGCGCCAGCAGCCCTGGGCATAACACTGAAGCTTTCTTT
>TRBJ2-5|TRBV11-2|NA|NA
CASSLAPLYGGQETQYF
TGTGCCAGCAGCTTAGCCCCCTTATACGGGGGCCAAGAGACCCAGTACTTC
>TRBJ1-2|TRBV7-9|NA|NA
CASSLRHRVGGYTF
TGTGCCAGCAGCTTACGGCACAGGGTGGGAGGCTACACCTTC
>TRBJ1-2|TRBV27|NA|NA
CASSLEIGNYGYTF
TGTGCCAGCAGTTTAGAGATCGGCAACTATGGCTACACCTTC
>TRBJ2-3|TRBV2|TRBD2|NA
CASGGLADTDTQYF
TGTGCCAGCGGGGGACTAGCGGACACAGATACGCAGTATTTT
>TRBJ2-7|TRBV14|NA|NA
CASSLLSGGEGYEQYF
TGTGCCAGCAGCCTCCTCTCCGGGGGAGAAGGGTACGAGCAGTACTTC
>TRBJ2-7|TRBV25-1|NA|NA
CASSVYSGQPHEQYF
TGTGCCAGCAGCGTCTATTCGGGCCAACCCCACGAGCAGTACTTC
>TRBJ1-1|TRBV7-6|NA|medium-sized
CASSQDAVTGNTEAFF
TGTGCCAGCAGCCAAGACGCCGTGACGGGGAACACTGAAGCTTTCTTT
>TRBJ1-6|TRBV6-5|TRBD1|NA
CASSSDRGRGSPLHF
TGTGCCAGCAGTTCCGACAGGGGGCGAGGTTCACCCCTCCACTTT
>TRBJ2-5|TRBV7-6|NA|NA
CASSLEQTTQETQYF
TGTGCCAGCAGCTTAGAACAGACGACCCAAGAGACCCAGTACTTC
>TRBJ2-3|TRBV10-3|NA|NA
CAIRSTDTQYF
TGTGCCATCAGATCCACAGATACGCAGTATTTT
>TRBJ1-6|TRBV4-2|TRBD1|NA
CASSQFLDRARGGNSPLHF
TGTGCCAGCAGCCAGTTCTTGGACAGGGCGAGGGGGGGTAATTCACCCCTCCACTTT
>TRBJ1-2|TRBV7-9|NA|NA
CASSLAGAEVGYTF
TGTGCCAGCAGCTTAGCAGGGGCTGAGGTGGGCTACACCTTC